This T cell receptor (beta chain) was found in a study of shared clonotypes between healthy human individuals. Profiled with immunoSEQ multiplex PCR; TCRdb holds only in-frame clones, not every one. The table has more than 1,200,000 clones, 98% seen once. Whole-study results and caveats: Larger estimated richness was generally seen in naive subsets than in memory subsets.

About this clone itself: The antigen is unknown.

Specimen: naive CD4+ T cells sorted from blood. As to subset: CD45RA+ positively selected. This clonotype originated in a man younger than 40 in good health.

DNA of the CDR3: TGTGCCAGCAGCCCGAAGCAGTTCTCCTACAATGAGCAGTTCTTC. It codes for CASSPKQFSYNEQFF. The gene calls are TRBV6-5 and TRBJ2-1; D is unresolved. The germline V and J ends were trimmed by 6 bases and 0 bases, with 12 bases remaining between them. CDR3 size: 15 residues. Germline V gives CDR1 MNHEY, CDR2 SVGAGI.